Sequencing of this T cell receptor beta chain was carried out in a study of blood T cell repertoires in COVID-19. Study-level background: T cells, B-cell-depleted T cells, or PBMCs supplied cDNA or gDNA.

Those who participated ranged in age from roughly 18 to 89 years and resided in 20 to 30 US areas. Membership in each cohort depended on participant-reported clinical history. Sequencing used immunoSEQ multiplex PCR; TCRdb keeps in-frame clones, though not all of them. The sample consists of fewer than 150,000 clones, about 84% of them appearing once. Germline-derived CDR1 and CDR2 are LGHNA and YSLEER. The V end was cut by 0 bases, the J end by 14 bases, with 13 bases between. The CDR3 runs 13 residues. This chain connects TRBV4-3 to TRBJ1-4; D call uncertain. This sequence originates from a young woman who had been exposed to COVID-19. The specimen was PBMCs or T cells enriched from blood (not recorded which). The CDR3, as DNA: TGCGCCAGCAGCCAAGATGGAGGGATTCGGCTGTTTTTT. Amino acid sequence: CASSQDGGIRLFF.